This TCR beta chain is drawn from a study of OX40 agonist ivuxolimab in advanced cancers. Overall study: Patients received ivuxolimab, an agonistic anti-OX40 (CD134) antibody.

Researchers took blood at baseline, on cycle 4 day 1, and on cycle 7 day 1. The method was immunoSEQ multiplex PCR; TCRdb's version includes in-frame clones alone and lacks a portion of them. The sample has fewer than 60,000 clones, less than 85% seen once. Details on this clone: The target antigen is unknown.

Study-wide findings and caveats: Among patients with partial responses at 0.1-3.0 mg/kg, clonal expansion was among the lowest. Nonresponders, in some cases, also had low normalized T-cell clonal expansion.

V lost 4 bases and J lost 4, with 10 bases in between. The length of the CDR3 is 14 residues. The germline CDR1 and CDR2 sequences are SGHTA and FQGNSA. This TCR was sampled from an adult with an advanced solid tumor such as melanoma, head and neck, liver or kidney cancer. The rearrangement links TRBV7-2 to TRBJ2-2; the D gene could be TRBD1 or TRBD2 (6 bases each). The material sequenced was CD4+ or CD8+ T cells sorted from blood, taken in a trial of the OX40 agonist ivuxolimab. This chain's CDR3 is CASSWGRGTGELFF. The CDR3 DNA follows: TGTGCCAGCAGCTGGGGGCGGGGCACCGGGGAGCTGTTTTTT.